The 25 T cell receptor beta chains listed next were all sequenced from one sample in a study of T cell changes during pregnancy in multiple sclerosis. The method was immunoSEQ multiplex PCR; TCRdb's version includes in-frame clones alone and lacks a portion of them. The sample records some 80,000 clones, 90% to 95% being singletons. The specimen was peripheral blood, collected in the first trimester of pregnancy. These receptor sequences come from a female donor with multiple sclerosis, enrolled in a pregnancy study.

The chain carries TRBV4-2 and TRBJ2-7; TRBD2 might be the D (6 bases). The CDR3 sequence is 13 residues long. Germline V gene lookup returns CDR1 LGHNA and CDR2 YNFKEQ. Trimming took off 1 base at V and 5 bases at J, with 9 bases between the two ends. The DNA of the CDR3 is TGTGCCAGCAGCCAAGGCCGGAGGGACGAGCAGTACTTC. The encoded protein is CASSQGRRDEQYF.

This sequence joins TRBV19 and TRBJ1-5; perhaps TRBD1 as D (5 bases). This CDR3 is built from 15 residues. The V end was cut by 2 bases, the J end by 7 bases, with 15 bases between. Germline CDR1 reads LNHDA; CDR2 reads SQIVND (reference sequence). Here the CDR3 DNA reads TGTGCCAGTAGTATAACGGCAGGGCTAGAGCAGCCCCAGCATTTT. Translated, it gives CASSITAGLEQPQHF.

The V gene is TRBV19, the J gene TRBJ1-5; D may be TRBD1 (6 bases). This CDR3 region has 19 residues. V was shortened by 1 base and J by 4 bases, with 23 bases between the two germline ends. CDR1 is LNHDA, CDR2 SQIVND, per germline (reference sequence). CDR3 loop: CASSIGPWRGLRGNQPQHF. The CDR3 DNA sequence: TGTGCCAGTAGTATAGGGCCCTGGCGGGGGCTAAGGGGGAATCAGCCCCAGCATTTT.

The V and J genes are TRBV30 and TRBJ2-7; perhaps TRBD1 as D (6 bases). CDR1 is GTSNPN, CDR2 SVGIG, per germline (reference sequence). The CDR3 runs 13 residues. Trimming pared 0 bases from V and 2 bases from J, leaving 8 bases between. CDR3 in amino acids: CAWSVDRTYEQYF. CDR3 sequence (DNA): TGTGCCTGGAGTGTCGACAGGACCTACGAGCAGTACTTC.

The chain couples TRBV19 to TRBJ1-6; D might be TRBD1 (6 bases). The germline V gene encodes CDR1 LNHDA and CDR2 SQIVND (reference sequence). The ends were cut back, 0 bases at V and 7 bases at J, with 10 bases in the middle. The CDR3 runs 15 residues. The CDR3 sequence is CASSIDGQRNSPLHF. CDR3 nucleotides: TGTGCCAGTAGTATAGATGGACAGCGGAATTCACCCCTCCACTTT.

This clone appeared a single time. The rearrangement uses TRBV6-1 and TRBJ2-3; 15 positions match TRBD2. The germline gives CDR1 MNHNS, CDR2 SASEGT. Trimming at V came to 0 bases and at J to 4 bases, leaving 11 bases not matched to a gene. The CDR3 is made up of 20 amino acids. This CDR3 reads CASSEAPPGLAGGGADTQYF. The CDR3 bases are TGTGCCAGCAGTGAAGCGCCCCCGGGACTAGCGGGAGGTGGCGCAGATACGCAGTATTTT.

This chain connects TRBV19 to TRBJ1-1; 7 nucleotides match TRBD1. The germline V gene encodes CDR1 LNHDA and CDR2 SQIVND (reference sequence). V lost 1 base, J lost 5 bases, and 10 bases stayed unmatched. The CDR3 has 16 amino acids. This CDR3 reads CASSIAASTGLTEAFF. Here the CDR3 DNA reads TGTGCCAGTAGTATAGCAGCTTCGACAGGGCTTACTGAAGCTTTCTTT. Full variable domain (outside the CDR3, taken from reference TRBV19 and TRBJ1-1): DGGITQSPKYLFRKEGQNVTLSCEQNLNHDAMYWYRQDPGQGLRLIYYSQIVNDFQKGDIAEGYSVSREKKESFPLTVTSAQKNPTAFYLCASSIAASTGLTEAFFGQGTRLTVV.

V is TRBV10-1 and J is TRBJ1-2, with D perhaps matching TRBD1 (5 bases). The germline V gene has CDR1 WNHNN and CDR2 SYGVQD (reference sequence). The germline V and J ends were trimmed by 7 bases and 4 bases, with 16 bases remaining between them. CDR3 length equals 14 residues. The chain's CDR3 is CASTTRQPFYGYTF. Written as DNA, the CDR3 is TGCGCCAGCACCACCCGACAGCCCTTCTATGGCTACACCTTC.

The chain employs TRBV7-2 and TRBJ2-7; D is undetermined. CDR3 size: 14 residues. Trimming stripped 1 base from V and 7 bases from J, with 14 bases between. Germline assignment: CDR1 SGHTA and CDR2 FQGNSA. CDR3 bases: TGTGCCAGCAGCTTAGGCGGAGTCCCTAGAGAGCAGTACTTC. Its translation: CASSLGGVPREQYF.

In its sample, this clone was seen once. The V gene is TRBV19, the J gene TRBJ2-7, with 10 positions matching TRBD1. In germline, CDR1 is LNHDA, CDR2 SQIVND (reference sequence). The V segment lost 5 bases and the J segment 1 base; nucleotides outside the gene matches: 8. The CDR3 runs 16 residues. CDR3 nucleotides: TGTGCCAGTAGTCCACAGACAGGGGGCTCTTCCTACGAGCAGTACTTC. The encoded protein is CASSPQTGGSSYEQYF.

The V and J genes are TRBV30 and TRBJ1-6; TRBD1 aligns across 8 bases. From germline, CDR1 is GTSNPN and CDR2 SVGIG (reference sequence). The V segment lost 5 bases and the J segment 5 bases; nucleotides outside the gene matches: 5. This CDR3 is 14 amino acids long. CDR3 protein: CAWAIQGDNSPLHF. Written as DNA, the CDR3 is TGTGCCTGGGCCATACAGGGGGATAATTCACCCCTCCACTTT.

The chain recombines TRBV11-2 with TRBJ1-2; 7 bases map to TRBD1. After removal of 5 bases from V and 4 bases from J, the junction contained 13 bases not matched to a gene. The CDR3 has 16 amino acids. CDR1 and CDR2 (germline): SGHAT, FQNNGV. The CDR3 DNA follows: TGTGCCAGCAGCCGAGCCCTTCAGGGGGTTCCCTATGGCTACACCTTC. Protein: CASSRALQGVPYGYTF.

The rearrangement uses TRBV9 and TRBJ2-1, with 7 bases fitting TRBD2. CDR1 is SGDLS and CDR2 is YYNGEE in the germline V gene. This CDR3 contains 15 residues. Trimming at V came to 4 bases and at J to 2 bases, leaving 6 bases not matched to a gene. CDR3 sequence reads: CASSYSSGTYNEQFF. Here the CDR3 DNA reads TGTGCCAGCAGCTACTCTAGCGGAACCTACAATGAGCAGTTCTTC.

The CDR3 coding sequence is TGTGCCAGCAATAACAGGGGCCGAAGTTTTTATGGCTACACCTTC. It specifies CASNNRGRSFYGYTF. The rearrangement links TRBV6-1 to TRBJ1-2; 7 bases line up with TRBD1. V lost 7 bases, J lost 5 bases, and 13 bases stayed unmatched. Germline-derived CDR1 and CDR2 are MNHNS and SASEGT. The CDR3 covers 15 residues.

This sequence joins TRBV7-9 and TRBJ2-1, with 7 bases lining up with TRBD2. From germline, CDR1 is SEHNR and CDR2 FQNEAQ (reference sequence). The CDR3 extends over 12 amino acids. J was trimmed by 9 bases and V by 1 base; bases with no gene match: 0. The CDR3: CASSLGTSEQFF. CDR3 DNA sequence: TGTGCCAGCAGCTTAGGGACTAGTGAGCAGTTCTTC.

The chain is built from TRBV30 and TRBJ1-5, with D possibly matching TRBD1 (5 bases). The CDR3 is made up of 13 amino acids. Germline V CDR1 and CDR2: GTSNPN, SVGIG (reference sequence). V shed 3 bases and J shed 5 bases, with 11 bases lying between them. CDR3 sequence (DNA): TGTGCCTGGAGAGCAGGGTCGCATCAGCCCCAGCATTTT. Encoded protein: CAWRAGSHQPQHF.

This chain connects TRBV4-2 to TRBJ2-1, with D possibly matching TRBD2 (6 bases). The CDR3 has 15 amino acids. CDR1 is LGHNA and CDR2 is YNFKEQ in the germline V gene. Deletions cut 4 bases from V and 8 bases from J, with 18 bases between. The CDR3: CASSPLGRENYEQFF. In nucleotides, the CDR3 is TGTGCCAGCAGCCCCTTGGGACGGGAGAACTATGAGCAGTTCTTC.

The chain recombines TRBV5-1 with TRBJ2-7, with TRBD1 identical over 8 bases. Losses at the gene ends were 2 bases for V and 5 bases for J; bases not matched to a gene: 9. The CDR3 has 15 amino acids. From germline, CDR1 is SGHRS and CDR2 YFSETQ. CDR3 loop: CASSLPGQASHEQYF. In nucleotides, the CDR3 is TGCGCCAGCAGCTTACCGGGACAGGCGTCACACGAGCAGTACTTC.

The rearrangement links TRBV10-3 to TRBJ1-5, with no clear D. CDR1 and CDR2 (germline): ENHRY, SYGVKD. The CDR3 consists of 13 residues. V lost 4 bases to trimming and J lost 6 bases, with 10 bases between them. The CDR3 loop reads CAISGPPPQPQHF. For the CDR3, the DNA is TGTGCCATCAGTGGGCCGCCTCCTCAGCCCCAGCATTTT.

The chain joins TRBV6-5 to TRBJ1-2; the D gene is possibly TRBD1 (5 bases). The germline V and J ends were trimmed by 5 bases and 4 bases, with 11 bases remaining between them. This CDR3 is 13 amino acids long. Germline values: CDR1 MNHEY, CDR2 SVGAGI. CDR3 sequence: CASSAGFGYGYTF. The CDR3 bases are TGTGCCAGCAGTGCAGGGTTCGGCTATGGCTACACCTTC.

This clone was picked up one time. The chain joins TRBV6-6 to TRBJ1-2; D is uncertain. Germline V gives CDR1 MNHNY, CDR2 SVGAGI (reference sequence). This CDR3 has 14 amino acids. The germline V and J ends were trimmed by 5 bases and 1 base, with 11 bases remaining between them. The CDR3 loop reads CASSASYGNYGYTF. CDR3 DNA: TGTGCCAGCAGTGCCTCCTACGGTAACTATGGCTACACCTTC.

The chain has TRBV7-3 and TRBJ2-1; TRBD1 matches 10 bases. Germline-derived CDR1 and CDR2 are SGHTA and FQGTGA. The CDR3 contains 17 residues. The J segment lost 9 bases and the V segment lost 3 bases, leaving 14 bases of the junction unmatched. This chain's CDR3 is CASSLTGTGVVRGEQFF. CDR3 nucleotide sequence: TGTGCCAGCAGCTTGACCGGGACAGGGGTTGTCAGGGGTGAGCAGTTCTTC.

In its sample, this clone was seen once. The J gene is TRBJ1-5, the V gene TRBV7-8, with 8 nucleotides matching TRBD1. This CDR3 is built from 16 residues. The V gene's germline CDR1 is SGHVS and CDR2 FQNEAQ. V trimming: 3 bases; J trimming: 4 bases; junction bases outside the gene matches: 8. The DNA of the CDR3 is TGTGCCAGCAGCTTCGCCCCGGGACAGGAGAATCAGCCCCAGCATTTT. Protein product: CASSFAPGQENQPQHF.

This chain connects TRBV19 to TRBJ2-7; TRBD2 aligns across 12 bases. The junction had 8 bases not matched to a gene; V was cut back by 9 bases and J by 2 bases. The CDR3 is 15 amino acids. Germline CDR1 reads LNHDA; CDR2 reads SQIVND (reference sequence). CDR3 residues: CASGLAGIAPYEQYF. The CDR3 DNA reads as TGTGCCAGCGGACTAGCGGGAATTGCCCCCTACGAGCAGTACTTC.

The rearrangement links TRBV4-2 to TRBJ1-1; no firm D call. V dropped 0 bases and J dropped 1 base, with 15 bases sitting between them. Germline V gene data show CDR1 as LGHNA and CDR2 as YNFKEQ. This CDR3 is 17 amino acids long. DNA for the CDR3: TGTGCCAGCAGCCAAGAGGCCCGCGGGTGGAAGAACACTGAAGCTTTCTTT. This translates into CASSQEARGWKNTEAFF.